This T cell receptor beta chain emerged from a study of blood T cell repertoires in COVID-19. Seattle's enrolled individuals joined amid active infection and were then monitored longitudinally. Original processing methods: Amplification with reference gene primers provided the estimates of nucleated cell counts. Profiling relied on immunoSEQ multiplex PCR, and the TCRdb table lists in-frame clones only, not all of them. V and J calls and clone size are given by that table; D and trimming were obtained from the DNA. The sample lists 540,000 or so clones; roughly nine tenths were seen once. The receptor comes from a woman aged 45-65 years with COVID-19, enrolled during active disease. Sequenced input: peripheral blood.

As DNA, the CDR3 is TGTGCCAGCAGTTTGGGAGAGTATGGCTACACCTTC. Translated, it gives CASSLGEYGYTF. The chain combines TRBV12-3 or TRBV12-4 with TRBJ1-2; D gene unclear. The CDR3 spans 12 residues. Trimming stripped 3 bases from V and 5 bases from J, with 7 bases between.